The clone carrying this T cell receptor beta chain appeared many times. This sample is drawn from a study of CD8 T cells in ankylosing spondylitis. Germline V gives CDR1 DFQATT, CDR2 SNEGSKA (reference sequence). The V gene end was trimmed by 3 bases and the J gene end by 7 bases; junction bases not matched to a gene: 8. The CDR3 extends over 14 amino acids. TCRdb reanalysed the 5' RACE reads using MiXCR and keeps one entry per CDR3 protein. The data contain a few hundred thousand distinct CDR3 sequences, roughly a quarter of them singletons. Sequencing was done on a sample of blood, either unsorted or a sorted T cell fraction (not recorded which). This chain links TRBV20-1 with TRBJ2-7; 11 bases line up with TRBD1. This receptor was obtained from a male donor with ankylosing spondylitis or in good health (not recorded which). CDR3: CSARNSGQGVEQYF. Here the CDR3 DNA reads TGCAGTGCTAGGAATTCGGGACAGGGGGTTGAGCAGTACTTC.